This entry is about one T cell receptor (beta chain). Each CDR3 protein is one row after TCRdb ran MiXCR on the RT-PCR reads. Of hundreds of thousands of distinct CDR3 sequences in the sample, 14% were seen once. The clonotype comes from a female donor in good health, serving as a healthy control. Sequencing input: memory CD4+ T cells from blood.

Here the CDR3 reads CASSRGWGSQETQYF. The CDR3 DNA is TGTGCCAGCAGTCGGGGTTGGGGCTCTCAAGAGACCCAGTACTTC. The V call is TRBV27, the J call TRBJ2-5; tentatively, D is TRBD1 or TRBD2 (5 bases each). Looked up from germline, CDR1 is MNHEY and CDR2 is SMNVEV (reference sequence). The length of the CDR3 is 15 residues. The ends were cut back, 5 bases at V and 2 bases at J, with 15 bases in the middle.